This T cell receptor (beta chain) was documented in a study of T cell responses to AZD1222 COVID-19 vaccine. Germline V lookup: CDR1 MNHNY, CDR2 SVGAGI (reference sequence). The CDR3 extends over 12 amino acids. Trimming shortened V by 6 bases and J by 6 bases, and 12 bases separated the two germline ends. Some clones are missing from TCRdb's copy, which holds only in-frame ones; the method was immunoSEQ multiplex PCR. This table holds roughly 150,000 clones, about nine tenths found once. The chain joins TRBV6-6 to TRBJ2-7; no firm D call. Material: peripheral blood, obtained 28 days after the second AZD1222 dose. This clonotype was sampled from an adult who received the AZD1222 COVID-19 vaccine. The CDR3 reads CASRDPRTEQYF. The CDR3 DNA is TGTGCCAGCAGAGACCCTAGGACCGAGCAGTACTTC.